This T cell receptor beta chain was captured by sequencing in a study of cytomegalovirus exposure and HLA in healthy donors. Turning to the study itself: Around 190 million T cells yielded 100 million to 130 million unique TCR beta sequences, as an earlier analysis found.

V lost 1 base and J lost 1; bases outside the gene matches: 2. CDR1 and CDR2 from the germline V gene are MDHEN and SYDVKM. The CDR3 has 16 amino acids. The PCR made use of 60 Vbeta and 13 Jbeta primers. Assay: immunoSEQ multiplex PCR; the TCRdb copy retains only in-frame clones and omits some. This sample yields roughly 120,000 clones, of which roughly four fifths are seen a single time; 2.5% to 3.5% belongs to the top ten. The chain employs TRBV28 and TRBJ1-5; 9 bases fit TRBD1. Material for sequencing was PBMCs. The clonotype comes from a middle-aged woman in good health and CMV-seropositive. CDR3 in amino acids: CASSLYRGPSNQPQHF. The CDR3 DNA sequence: TGTGCCAGCAGTTTATACAGGGGGCCGAGCAATCAGCCCCAGCATTTT.